A selection of T cell receptor beta chains follows, all from one sample in a study of shared clonotypes between healthy human individuals. The repertoire was sequenced with immunoSEQ multiplex PCR; TCRdb's copy has only in-frame clones and lacks some. The table includes approximately 1,500,000 clones, roughly 98% detected once. The sequenced sample was naive CD4+ T cells sorted from blood. These receptors all stem from a man aged 25-45 years in good health. Each CDR3 is given with its conserved first and last residue. The D gene is left open where the match is weak. Only some rows state a clone size, as once, few, many or a class for expanded clones.

- TRBJ2-5 TRBD1 TRBV11-2 15 CTSSLSLTGEETQYF TGTACCAGCAGCCTTAGCCTTACAGGGGAAGAGACCCAGTACTTC
- TRBJ2-2 TRBD1 TRBV5-4 14 CASSFPSDRGELFF TGTGCCAGCAGCTTCCCATCAGACAGGGGTGAACTGTTTTTT
once TRBJ2-1 - TRBV29-1 12 CSVEDRGRESLF TGCAGCGTTGAAGATCGGGGCAGGGAGTCCCTCTTC
- TRBJ2-2 - TRBV6-1 14 CASTVRGNTGELFF TGTGCCAGCACGGTACGGGGGAACACCGGGGAGCTGTTTTTT
- TRBJ2-2 TRBD2 TRBV7-7 19 CASSLALGSGRLNTGELFF TGTGCCAGCAGCTTAGCGTTAGGTAGCGGGAGACTAAACACCGGGGAGCTGTTTTTT
- TRBJ2-3 - TRBV15 15 CATSEARSFLDTQYF TGTGCCACCAGCGAGGCCAGAAGCTTTTTAGATACGCAGTATTTT
- TRBJ2-7 - TRBV6-6 14 CASSYAGTRGEQYF TGTGCCAGCAGTTACGCAGGGACCAGGGGCGAGCAGTACTTC
once TRBJ1-2 - TRBV7-8 11 CASSLRNGYTF TGTGCCAGCAGCCTCCGGAATGGCTACACCTTC
once TRBJ2-2 - TRBV7-8 14 CASSLYRDTGELFF TGTGCCAGCAGCTTATACAGAGACACCGGGGAGCTGTTTTTT
- TRBJ1-2 TRBD1 TRBV6-5 14 CASSSPGQGYGYTF TGTGCCAGCAGTTCCCCGGGACAGGGGTATGGCTACACCTTC
- TRBJ2-3 TRBD2 TRBV5-1 16 CASSVGLAGDRDTQYF TGCGCCAGCAGCGTGGGACTAGCGGGAGACAGAGATACGCAGTATTTT
- TRBJ2-3 - TRBV4-3 12 CASSQEQDTQYF TGCGCCAGCAGCCAAGAGCAGGATACGCAGTATTTT
- TRBJ1-2 - TRBV7-9 15 CASSLGGPNSYGYTF TGTGCCAGCAGCTTAGGGGGCCCGAATTCCTATGGCTACACCTTC
- TRBJ1-5 TRBD1 TRBV6-5 13 CASRQGLGQPQHF TGTGCCAGCAGACAGGGGCTCGGTCAGCCCCAGCATTTT
- TRBJ2-2 TRBD1 TRBV2 16 CASSVGDRGPTGELFF TGTGCCAGCAGTGTAGGGGACAGGGGGCCTACCGGGGAGCTGTTTTTT
- TRBJ2-3 - TRBV28 14 CASSPPVVTDTQYF TGTGCCAGCAGTCCCCCGGTAGTAACAGATACGCAGTATTTT
- TRBJ2-1 - TRBV20-1 10 CSPLRNEQFF TGCAGTCCTCTACGGAATGAGCAGTTCTTC
- TRBJ2-7 - TRBV29-1 12 CSVRTHSYEQYF TGCAGCGTTCGGACACACTCCTACGAGCAGTACTTC
- TRBJ2-5 TRBD2 TRBV28 17 CASSFRDGDYTQETQYF TGTGCCAGCAGTTTCAGGGACGGGGACTACACTCAGGAGACCCAGTACTTC
- TRBJ2-7 - TRBV5-1 13 CASSSQTSYEQYF TGCGCCAGCAGCTCACAGACGTCCTACGAGCAGTACTTC
- TRBJ2-2 - TRBV18 14 CASSPRGNTGELFF TGTGCCAGCTCACCCCGTGGGAACACCGGGGAGCTGTTTTTT
once TRBJ2-7 - TRBV28 16 CASRPLPALTGYEQYF TGTGCCAGCAGACCTCTTCCAGCGCTAACTGGATACGAGCAGTACTTC
- TRBJ1-1 - TRBV28 14 CASSLGAVYTEAFF TGTGCCAGCAGTTTGGGGGCCGTGTACACTGAAGCTTTCTTT
- TRBJ1-2 - TRBV4-1 13 CASSQMGSDGYTF TGCGCCAGCAGCCAAATGGGGAGCGATGGCTACACCTTC
- TRBJ2-2 TRBD2 TRBV19 15 CASRSSGRPVGELFF TGTGCCAGCCGTTCTAGCGGGAGACCGGTCGGGGAGCTGTTTTTT
- TRBJ1-5 - TRBV10-3 16 CAISERPGHSNQPQHF TGTGCCATCAGTGAGAGGCCAGGGCACAGCAATCAGCCCCAGCATTTT
once TRBJ1-2 TRBD1 TRBV5-1 14 CASTPTGTNYGYTF TGCGCCAGCACCCCGACAGGGACTAACTATGGCTACACCTTC
- TRBJ2-7 - TRBV4-2 16 CASSQELGGPGNEQYF TGTGCCAGCAGCCAAGAGCTTGGCGGGCCGGGGAACGAGCAGTACTTC
once TRBJ1-5 - TRBV6-1 14 CASTISLGNQPQHF TGTGCCAGCACGATCAGCTTAGGCAATCAGCCCCAGCATTTT
- TRBJ2-1 TRBD1 TRBV2 15 CASSQGADLYNEQFF TGTGCCAGCAGTCAGGGGGCTGACCTTTACAATGAGCAGTTCTTC
- TRBJ2-7 TRBD2 TRBV9 16 CASSVAQSSGRYEQYF TGTGCCAGCAGCGTAGCTCAGTCTAGCGGGAGGTACGAGCAGTACTTC
- TRBJ2-7 TRBD1 TRBV7-8 12 CASSLDRVEQYF TGTGCCAGCAGCCTCGACAGGGTCGAGCAGTACTTC
once TRBJ1-4 - TRBV4-3 12 CASSRVREKLFF TGCGCCAGCAGCCGAGTCAGGGAAAAACTGTTTTTT
- TRBJ1-4 - TRBV9 14 CASSVQMSGEKLFF TGTGCCAGCAGCGTACAGATGTCGGGAGAAAAACTGTTTTTT
- TRBJ1-5 - TRBV30 15 CAWSVTSRGNQPQHF TGTGCCTGGAGTGTAACGTCCCGAGGAAATCAGCCCCAGCATTTT
- TRBJ1-1 TRBD1 TRBV5-1 14 CASSFLTETGEAFF TGCGCCAGCAGCTTTCTAACCGAGACAGGGGAAGCTTTCTTT
- TRBJ1-2 TRBD1 TRBV28 17 CASSFGTGAPLNYGYTF TGTGCCAGCAGTTTCGGGACAGGAGCTCCTCTCAACTATGGCTACACCTTC